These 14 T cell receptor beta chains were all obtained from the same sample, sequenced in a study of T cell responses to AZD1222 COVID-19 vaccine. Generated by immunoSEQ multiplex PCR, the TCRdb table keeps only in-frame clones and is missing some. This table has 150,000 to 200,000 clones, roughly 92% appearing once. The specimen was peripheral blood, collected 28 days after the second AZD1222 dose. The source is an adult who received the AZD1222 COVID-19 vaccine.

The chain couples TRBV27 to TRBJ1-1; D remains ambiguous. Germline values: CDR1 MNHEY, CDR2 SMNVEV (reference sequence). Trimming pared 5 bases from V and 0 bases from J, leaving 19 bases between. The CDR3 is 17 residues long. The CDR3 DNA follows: TGTGCCAGCAGTAAACCGTTTTCGGGGAAGATGAACACTGAAGCTTTCTTT. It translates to CASSKPFSGKMNTEAFF.

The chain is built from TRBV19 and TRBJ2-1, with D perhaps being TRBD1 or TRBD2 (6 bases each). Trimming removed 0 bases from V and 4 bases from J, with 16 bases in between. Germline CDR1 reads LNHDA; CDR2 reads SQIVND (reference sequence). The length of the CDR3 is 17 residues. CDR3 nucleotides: TGTGCCAGTAGTATAGACCCCCGGGGGCGCGTTTACAATGAGCAGTTCTTC. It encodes CASSIDPRGRVYNEQFF.

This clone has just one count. This CDR3 is CASSLVGLTEAFF. The CDR3 DNA reads TGTGCCAGCAGTTTAGTAGGGCTCACTGAAGCTTTCTTT. The chain carries TRBV12-3 or TRBV12-4 and TRBJ1-1; D remains unclear. V was cut by 1 base and J by 4 bases, with 7 bases left in between. The CDR3 is 13 amino acids.

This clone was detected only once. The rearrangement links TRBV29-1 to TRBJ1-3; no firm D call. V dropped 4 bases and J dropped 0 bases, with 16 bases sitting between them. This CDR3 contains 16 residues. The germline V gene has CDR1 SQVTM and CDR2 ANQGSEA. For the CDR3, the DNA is TGCAGCGTTGTTTCGTTTGCAGATGACTCTGGAAACACCATATATTTT. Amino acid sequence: CSVVSFADDSGNTIYF.

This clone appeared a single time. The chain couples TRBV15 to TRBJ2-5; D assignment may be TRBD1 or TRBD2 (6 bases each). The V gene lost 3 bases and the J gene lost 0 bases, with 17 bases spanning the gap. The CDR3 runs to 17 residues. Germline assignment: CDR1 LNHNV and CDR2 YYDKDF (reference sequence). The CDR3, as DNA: TGTGCCACCAGCAGGGACTGGGGGGCGAAGTACCAAGAGACCCAGTACTTC. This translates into CATSRDWGAKYQETQYF.

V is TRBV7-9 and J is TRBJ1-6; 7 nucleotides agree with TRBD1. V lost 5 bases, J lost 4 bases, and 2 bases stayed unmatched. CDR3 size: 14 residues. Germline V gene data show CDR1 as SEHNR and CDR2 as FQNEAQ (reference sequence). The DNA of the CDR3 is TGTGCCAGCAGCCGGGACAGATATAATTCACCCCTCCACTTT. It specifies CASSRDRYNSPLHF.

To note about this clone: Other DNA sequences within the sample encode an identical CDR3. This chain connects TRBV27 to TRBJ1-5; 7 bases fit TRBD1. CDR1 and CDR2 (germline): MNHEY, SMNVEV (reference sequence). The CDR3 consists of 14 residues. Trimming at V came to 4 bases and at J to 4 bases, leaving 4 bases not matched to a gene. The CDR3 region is CASSSGTANQPQHF. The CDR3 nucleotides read TGTGCCAGCAGTTCCGGGACAGCAAATCAGCCCCAGCATTTT.

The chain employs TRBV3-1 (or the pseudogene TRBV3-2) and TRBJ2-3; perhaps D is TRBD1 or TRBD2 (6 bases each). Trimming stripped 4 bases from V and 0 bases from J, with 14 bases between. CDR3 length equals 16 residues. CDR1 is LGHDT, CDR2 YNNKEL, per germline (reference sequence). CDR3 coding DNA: TGTGCCAGCAGCCCCAGGGGAGGTTCTAGCACAGATACGCAGTATTTT. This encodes CASSPRGGSSTDTQYF.

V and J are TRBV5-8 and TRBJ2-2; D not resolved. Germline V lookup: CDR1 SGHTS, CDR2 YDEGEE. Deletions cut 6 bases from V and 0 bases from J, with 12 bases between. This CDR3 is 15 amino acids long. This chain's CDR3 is CASTVGTTNTGELFF. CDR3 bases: TGTGCCAGCACCGTCGGAACTACGAACACCGGGGAGCTGTTTTTT.

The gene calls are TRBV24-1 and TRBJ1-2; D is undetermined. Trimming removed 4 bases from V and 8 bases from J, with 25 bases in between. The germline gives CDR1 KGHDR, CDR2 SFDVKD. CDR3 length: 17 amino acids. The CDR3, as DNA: TGTGCCACCAGTGACCGCTTCTCCGGGAGCTGCCTGGACGGCTACACCTTC. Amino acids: CATSDRFSGSCLDGYTF.

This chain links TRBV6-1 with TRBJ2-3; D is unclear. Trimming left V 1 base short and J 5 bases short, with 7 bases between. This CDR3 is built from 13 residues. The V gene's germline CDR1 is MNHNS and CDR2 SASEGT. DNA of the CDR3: TGTGCCAGCAGTGAAGTAGATCGAGATACGCAGTATTTT. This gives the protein CASSEVDRDTQYF.

The CDR3 DNA reads TGTGCCAGTAGTATTTCAGGGGGCGATTTCGGAGCCTCTGGAAACACCATATATTTT. Translating it yields CASSISGGDFGASGNTIYF. The rearrangement links TRBV19 to TRBJ1-3; 8 bases agree with TRBD1. V gave up 3 bases and J gave up 0 bases; unmatched junction bases: 13. The CDR3 length is 19 residues. Looked up from germline, CDR1 is LNHDA and CDR2 is SQIVND (reference sequence).

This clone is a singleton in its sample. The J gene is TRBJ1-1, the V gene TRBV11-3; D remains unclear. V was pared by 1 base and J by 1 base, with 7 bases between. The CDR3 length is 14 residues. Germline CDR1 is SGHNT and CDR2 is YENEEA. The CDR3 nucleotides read TGTGCCAGCAGCTTAGTAGTCACGAACACTGAAGCTTTCTTT. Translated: CASSLVVTNTEAFF.

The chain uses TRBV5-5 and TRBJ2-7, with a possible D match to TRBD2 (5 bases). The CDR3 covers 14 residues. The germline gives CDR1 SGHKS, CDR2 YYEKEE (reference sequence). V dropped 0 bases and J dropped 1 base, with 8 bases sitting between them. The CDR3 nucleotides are TGTGCCAGCAGCTTGGCGAGGGAATCCTACGAGCAGTACTTC. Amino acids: CASSLARESYEQYF.